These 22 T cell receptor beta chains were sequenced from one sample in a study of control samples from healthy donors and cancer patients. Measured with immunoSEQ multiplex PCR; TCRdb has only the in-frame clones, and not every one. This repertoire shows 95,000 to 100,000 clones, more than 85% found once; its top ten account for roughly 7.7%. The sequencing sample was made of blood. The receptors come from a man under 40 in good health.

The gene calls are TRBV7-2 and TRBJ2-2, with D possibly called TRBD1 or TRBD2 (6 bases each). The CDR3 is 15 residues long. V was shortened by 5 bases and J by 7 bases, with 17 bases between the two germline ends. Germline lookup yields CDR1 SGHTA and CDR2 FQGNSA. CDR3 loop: CASSKGGLEGGELFF. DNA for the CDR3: TGTGCCAGCAGCAAGGGGGGCCTCGAGGGCGGGGAGCTGTTTTTT.

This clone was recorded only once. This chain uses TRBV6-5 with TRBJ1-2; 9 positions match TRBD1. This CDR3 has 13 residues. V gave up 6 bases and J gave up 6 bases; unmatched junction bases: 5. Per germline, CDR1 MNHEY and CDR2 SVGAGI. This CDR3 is CASRLGQGDGYTF. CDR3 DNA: TGTGCCAGCAGACTGGGACAGGGTGATGGCTACACCTTC.

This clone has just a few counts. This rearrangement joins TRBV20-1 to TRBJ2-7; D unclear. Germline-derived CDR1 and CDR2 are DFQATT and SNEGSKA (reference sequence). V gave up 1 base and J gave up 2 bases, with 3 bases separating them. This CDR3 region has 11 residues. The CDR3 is CSARGTYEQYV. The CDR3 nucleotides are TGCAGTGCTAGAGGTACCTACGAGCAGTACGTC.

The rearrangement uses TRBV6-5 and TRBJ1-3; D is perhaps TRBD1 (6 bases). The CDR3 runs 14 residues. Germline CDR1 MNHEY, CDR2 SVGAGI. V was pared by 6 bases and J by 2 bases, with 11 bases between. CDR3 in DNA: TGTGCCAGCAGCGACAGGAGGCCTGGAAACACCATATATTTT. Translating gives CASSDRRPGNTIYF.

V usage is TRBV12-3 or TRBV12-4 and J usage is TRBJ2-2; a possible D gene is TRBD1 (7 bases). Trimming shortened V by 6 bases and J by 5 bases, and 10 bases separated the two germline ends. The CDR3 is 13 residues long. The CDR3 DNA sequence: TGTGCCAGCAGGGCGGGACAGACCGGGGAGCTGTTTTTT. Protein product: CASRAGQTGELFF.

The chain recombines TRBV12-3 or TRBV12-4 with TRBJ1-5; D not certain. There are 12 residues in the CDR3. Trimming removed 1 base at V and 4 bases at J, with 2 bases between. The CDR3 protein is CASSLGNQPQHF. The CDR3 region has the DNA TGTGCCAGCAGTTTAGGGAATCAGCCCCAGCATTTT.

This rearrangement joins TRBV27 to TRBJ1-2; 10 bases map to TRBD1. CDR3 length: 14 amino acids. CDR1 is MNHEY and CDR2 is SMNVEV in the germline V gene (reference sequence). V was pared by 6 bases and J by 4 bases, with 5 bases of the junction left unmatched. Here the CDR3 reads CASRTGGEGYGYTF. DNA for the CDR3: TGTGCCAGCAGGACAGGGGGCGAAGGCTATGGCTACACCTTC.

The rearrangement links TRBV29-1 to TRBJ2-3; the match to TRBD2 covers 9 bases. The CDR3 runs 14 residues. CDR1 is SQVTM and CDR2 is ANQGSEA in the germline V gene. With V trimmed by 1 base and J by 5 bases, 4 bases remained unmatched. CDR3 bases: TGCAGCGTTGAAGCGGGACTAGCAGTAGATACGCAGTATTTT. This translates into CSVEAGLAVDTQYF.

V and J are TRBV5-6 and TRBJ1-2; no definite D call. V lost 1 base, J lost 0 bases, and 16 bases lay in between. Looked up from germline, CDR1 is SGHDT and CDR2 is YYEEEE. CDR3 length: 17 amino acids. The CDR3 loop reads CASSLIGRLNTNYGYTF. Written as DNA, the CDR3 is TGTGCCAGCAGCTTGATCGGTCGACTCAACACTAACTATGGCTACACCTTC.

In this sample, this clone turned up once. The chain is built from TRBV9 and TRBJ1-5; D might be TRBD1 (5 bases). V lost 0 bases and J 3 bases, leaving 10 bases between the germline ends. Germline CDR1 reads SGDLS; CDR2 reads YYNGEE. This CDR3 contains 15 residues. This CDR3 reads CASSVDGADNQPQHF. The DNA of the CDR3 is TGTGCCAGCAGCGTAGACGGGGCCGACAATCAGCCCCAGCATTTT.

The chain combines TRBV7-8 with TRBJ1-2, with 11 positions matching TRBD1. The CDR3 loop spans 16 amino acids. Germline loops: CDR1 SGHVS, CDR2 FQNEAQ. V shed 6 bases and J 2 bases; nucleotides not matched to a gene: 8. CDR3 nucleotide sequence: TGTGCCAGCAGTCGGACAGGGGGCGCGCTGAACTATGGCTACACCTTC. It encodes CASSRTGGALNYGYTF.

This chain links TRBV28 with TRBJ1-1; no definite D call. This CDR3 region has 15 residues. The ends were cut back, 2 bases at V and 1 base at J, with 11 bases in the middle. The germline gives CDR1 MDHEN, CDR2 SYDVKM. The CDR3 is CASSLRYRRNTEAFF. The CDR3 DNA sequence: TGTGCCAGCAGTTTAAGGTACCGCAGGAACACTGAAGCTTTCTTT.

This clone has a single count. CDR3 DNA sequence: TGTGCCAGCAGCGCGGACAGGGGGCTGAACGAGCAGTACTTC. It translates to CASSADRGLNEQYF. The chain couples TRBV11-2 to TRBJ2-7; the match to TRBD1 covers 11 bases. From germline, CDR1 is SGHAT and CDR2 FQNNGV. Trimming took 5 bases from V and 5 from J; bases not matched to a gene: 5. The CDR3 runs 14 residues.

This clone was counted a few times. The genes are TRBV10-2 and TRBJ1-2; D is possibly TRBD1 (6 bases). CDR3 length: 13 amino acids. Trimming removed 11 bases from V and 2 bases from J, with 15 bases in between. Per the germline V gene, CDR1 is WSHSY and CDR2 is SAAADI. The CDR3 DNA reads TGCGCCGTCAGGGGCGCGGAGAACTATGGCTACACCTTC. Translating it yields CAVRGAENYGYTF.

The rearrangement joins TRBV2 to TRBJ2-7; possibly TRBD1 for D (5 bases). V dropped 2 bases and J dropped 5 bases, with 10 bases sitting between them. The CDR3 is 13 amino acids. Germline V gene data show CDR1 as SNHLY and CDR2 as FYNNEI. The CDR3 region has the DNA TGTGCCAGCAGTGAAATGGGGCGCGACGAGCAGTACGTC. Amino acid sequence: CASSEMGRDEQYV.

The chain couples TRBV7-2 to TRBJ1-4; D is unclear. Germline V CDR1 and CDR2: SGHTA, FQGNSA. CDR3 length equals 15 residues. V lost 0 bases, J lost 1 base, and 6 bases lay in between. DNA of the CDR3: TGTGCCAGCAGCTTAGCTCCGGGAACTAATGAAAAACTGTTTTTT. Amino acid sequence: CASSLAPGTNEKLFF.

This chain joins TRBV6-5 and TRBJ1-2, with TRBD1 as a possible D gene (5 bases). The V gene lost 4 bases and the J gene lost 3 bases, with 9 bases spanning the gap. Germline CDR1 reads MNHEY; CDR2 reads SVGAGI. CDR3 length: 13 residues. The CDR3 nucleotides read TGTGCCAGCAGTTTTACCAGGGACTATGGCTACACCTTC. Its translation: CASSFTRDYGYTF.

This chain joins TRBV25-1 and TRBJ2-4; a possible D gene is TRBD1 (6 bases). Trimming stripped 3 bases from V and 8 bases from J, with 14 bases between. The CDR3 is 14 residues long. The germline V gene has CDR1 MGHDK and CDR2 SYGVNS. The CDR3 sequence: CASSDLGGRDIQYF. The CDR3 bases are TGTGCCAGCAGTGATTTAGGGGGTAGGGACATTCAGTACTTC.

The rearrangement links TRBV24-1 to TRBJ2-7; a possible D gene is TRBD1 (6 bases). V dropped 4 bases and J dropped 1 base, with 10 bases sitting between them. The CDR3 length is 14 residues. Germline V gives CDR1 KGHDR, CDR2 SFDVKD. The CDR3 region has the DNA TGTGCCACCAGTGACACACAGGGTTCCTACGAGCAGTACTTC. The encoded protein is CATSDTQGSYEQYF.

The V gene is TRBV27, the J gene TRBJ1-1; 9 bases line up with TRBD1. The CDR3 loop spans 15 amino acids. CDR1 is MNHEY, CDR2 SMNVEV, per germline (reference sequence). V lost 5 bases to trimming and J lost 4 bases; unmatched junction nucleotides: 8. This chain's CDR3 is CASSLRQGGGTEAFF. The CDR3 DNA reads TGTGCCAGCAGTCTCCGACAGGGGGGGGGCACTGAAGCTTTCTTT.

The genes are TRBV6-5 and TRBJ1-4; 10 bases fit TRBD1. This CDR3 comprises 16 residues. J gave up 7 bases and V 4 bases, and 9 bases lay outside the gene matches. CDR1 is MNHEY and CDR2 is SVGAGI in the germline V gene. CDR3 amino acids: CASSSPGQGSAEKLFF. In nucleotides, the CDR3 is TGTGCCAGCAGTTCGCCGGGACAGGGGAGTGCTGAAAAACTGTTTTTT.

This CDR3 is CASSYEESRNTIYF. CDR3 nucleotides: TGTGCCAGCAGTTACGAGGAATCGAGAAACACCATATATTTT. V usage is TRBV6-2 or TRBV6-3 and J usage is TRBJ1-3, with no clear D. CDR3 length: 14 amino acids. Trimming left V 2 bases short and J 5 bases short, with 10 bases between. Germline V gene sequence: CDR1 MNHEY, CDR2 SVGEGT.